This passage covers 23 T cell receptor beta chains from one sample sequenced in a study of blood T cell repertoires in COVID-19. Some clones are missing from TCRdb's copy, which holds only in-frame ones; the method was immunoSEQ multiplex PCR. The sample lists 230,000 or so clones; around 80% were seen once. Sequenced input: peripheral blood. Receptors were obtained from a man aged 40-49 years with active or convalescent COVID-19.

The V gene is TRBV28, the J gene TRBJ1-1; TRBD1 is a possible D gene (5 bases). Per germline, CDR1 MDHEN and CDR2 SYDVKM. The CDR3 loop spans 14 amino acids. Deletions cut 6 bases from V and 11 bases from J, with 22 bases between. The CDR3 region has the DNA TGTGCCAGCAGGGTTTGGGGGGGGACTCTTTCGGCTTTCTTT. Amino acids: CASRVWGGTLSAFF. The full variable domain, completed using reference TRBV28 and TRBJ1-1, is DVKVTQSSRYLVKRTGEKVFLECVQDMDHENMFWYRQDPGLGLRLIYFSYDVKMKEKGDIPEGYSVSREKKERFSLILESASTNQTSMYLCASRVWGGTLSAFFGQGTRLTVV.

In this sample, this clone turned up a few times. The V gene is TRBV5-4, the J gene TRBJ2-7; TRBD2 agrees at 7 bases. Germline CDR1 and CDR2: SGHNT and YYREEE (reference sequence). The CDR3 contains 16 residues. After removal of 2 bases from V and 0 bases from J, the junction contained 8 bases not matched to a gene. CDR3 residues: CASSLGLGRDSYEQYF. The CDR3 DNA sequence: TGTGCCAGCAGCTTAGGACTGGGGAGGGACTCCTACGAGCAGTACTTC.

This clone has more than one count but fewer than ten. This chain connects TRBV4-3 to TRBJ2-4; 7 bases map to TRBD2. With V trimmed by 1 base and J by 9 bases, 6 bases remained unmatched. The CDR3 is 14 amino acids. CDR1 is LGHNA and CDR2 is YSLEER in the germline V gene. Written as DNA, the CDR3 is TGCGCCAGCAGCCAAGTACTAGGGAGGGGCATTCAGTACTTC. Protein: CASSQVLGRGIQYF.

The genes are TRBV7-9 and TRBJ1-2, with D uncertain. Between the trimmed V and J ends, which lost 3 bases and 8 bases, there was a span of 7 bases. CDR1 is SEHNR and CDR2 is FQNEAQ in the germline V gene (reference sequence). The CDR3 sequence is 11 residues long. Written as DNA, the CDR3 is TGTGCCAGCAGCTTGAATGGCGGCTACACCTTC. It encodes CASSLNGGYTF.

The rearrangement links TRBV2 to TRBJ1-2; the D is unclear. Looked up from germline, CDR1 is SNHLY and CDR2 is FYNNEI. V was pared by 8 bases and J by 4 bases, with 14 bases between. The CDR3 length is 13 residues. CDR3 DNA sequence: TGTGCCAGCGTCAGGATGAGCCTCTATGGCTACACCTTC. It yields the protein CASVRMSLYGYTF. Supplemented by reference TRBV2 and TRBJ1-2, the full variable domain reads EPEVTQTPSHQVTQMGQEVILRCVPISNHLYFYWYRQILGQKVEFLVSFYNNEISEKSEIFDDQFSVERPDGSNFTLKIRSTKLEDSAMYFCASVRMSLYGYTFGSGTRLTVV.

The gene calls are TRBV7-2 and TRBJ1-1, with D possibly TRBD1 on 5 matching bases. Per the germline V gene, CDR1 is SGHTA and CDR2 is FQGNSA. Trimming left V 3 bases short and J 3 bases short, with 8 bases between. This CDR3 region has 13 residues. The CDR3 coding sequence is TGTGCCAGCAGCTTTTGGGGGGACACTGAAGCTTTCTTT. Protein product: CASSFWGDTEAFF.

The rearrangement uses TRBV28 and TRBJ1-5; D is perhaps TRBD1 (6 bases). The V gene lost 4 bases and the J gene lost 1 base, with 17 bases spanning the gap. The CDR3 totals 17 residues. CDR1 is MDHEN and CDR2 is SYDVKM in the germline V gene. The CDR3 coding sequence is TGTGCCAGCAGTTCAGGGGCCCCCGTGAGCAGCAATCAGCCCCAGCATTTT. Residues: CASSSGAPVSSNQPQHF.

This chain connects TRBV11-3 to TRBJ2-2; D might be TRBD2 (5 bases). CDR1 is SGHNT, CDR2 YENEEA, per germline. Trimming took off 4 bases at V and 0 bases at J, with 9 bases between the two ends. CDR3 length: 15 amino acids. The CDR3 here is CASSSDYSNTGELFF. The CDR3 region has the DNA TGTGCCAGCAGCTCCGACTATTCGAACACCGGGGAGCTGTTTTTT.

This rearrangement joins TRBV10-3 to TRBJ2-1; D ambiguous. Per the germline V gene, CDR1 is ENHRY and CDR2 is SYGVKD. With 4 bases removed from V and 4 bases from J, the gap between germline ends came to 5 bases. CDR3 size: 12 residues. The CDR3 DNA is TGTGCCATCAGTGTCAGTTACAATGAGCAGTTCTTC. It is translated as CAISVSYNEQFF.

CDR3 amino acids: CASSVGTGQTGELFF. The DNA of the CDR3 is TGTGCCAGCAGCGTCGGGACAGGGCAAACCGGGGAGCTGTTTTTT. The V gene is TRBV7-9, the J gene TRBJ2-2, with TRBD1 identical over 9 bases. V gave up 5 bases and J gave up 5 bases; unmatched junction bases: 6. From germline, CDR1 is SEHNR and CDR2 FQNEAQ (reference sequence). The CDR3 runs 15 residues.

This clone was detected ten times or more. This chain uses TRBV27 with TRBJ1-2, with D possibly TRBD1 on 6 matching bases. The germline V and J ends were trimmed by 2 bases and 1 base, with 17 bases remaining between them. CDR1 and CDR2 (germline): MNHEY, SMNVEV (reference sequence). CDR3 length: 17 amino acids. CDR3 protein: CASSLNIRQAINYGYTF. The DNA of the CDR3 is TGTGCCAGCAGTTTAAATATTCGACAGGCCATTAACTATGGCTACACCTTC.

For the CDR3, the DNA is TGTGCCAGCAGGCGAGATAACTATGGCTACACCTTC. It encodes CASRRDNYGYTF. This chain joins TRBV2 and TRBJ1-2; D gene unclear. Germline CDR1 reads SNHLY; CDR2 reads FYNNEI. The CDR3 runs 12 residues. With 6 bases removed from V and 1 base from J, the gap between germline ends came to 6 bases.

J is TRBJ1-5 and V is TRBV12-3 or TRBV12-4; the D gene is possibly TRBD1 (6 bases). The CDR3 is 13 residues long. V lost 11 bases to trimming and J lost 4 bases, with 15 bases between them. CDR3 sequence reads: CAGSRGGNQPQHF. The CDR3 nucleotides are TGTGCCGGCTCGAGAGGGGGAAATCAGCCCCAGCATTTT.

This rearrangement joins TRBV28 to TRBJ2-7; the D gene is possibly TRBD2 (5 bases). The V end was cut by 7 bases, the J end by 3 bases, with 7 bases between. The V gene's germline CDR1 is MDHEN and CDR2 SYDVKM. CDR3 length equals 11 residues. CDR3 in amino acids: CASIRGYEQYF. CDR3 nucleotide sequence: TGTGCCAGCATACGGGGCTACGAGCAGTACTTC.

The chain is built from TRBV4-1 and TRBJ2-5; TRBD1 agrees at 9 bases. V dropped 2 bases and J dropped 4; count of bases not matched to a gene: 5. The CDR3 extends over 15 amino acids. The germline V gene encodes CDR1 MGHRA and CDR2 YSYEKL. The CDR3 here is CASSQSGQGTETQYF. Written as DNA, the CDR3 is TGCGCCAGCAGCCAATCCGGACAGGGGACAGAGACCCAGTACTTC.

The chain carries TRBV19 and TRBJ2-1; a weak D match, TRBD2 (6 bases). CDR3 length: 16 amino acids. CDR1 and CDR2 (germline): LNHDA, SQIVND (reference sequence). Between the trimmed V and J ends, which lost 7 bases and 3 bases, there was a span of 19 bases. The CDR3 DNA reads TGTGCCAGTAATCCAACCCCGCGGAGGGGCTACAATGAGCAGTTCTTC. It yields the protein CASNPTPRRGYNEQFF. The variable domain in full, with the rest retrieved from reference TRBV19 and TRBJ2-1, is DGGITQSPKYLFRKEGQNVTLSCEQNLNHDAMYWYRQDPGQGLRLIYYSQIVNDFQKGDIAEGYSVSREKKESFPLTVTSAQKNPTAFYLCASNPTPRRGYNEQFFGPGTRLTVL.

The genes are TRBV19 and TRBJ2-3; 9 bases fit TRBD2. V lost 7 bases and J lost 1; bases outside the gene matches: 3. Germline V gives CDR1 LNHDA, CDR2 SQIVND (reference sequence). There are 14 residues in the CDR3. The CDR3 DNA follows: TGTGCCAGTACTAGCGGGACCGGCACAGATACGCAGTATTTT. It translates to CASTSGTGTDTQYF.

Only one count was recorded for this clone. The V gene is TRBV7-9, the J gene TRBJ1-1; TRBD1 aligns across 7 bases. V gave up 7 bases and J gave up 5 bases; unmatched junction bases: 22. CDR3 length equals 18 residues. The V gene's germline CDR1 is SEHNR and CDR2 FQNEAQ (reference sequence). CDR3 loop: CASTSSPGTAIRRTEAFF. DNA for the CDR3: TGTGCCAGCACCTCCTCGCCGGGGACAGCTATAAGGAGGACTGAAGCTTTCTTT. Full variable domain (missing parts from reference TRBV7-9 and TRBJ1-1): DTGVSQNPRHKITKRGQNVTFRCDPISEHNRLYWYRQTLGQGPEFLTYFQNEAQLEKSRLLSDRFSAERPKGSFSTLEIQRTEQGDSAMYLCASTSSPGTAIRRTEAFFGQGTRLTVV.

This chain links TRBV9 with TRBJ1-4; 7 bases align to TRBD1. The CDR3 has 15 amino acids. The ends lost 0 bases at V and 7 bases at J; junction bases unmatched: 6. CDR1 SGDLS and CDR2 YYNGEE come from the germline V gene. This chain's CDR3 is CASSVATGEAEKLFF. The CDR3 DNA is TGTGCCAGCAGCGTAGCTACAGGGGAGGCTGAAAAACTGTTTTTT.

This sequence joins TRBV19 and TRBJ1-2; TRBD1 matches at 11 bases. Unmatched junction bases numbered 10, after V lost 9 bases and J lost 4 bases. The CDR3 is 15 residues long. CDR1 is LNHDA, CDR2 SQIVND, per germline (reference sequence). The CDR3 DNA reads TGTGCCAGCAGGACAGGGGGCCATGGGAGCTATGGCTACACCTTC. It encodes CASRTGGHGSYGYTF.

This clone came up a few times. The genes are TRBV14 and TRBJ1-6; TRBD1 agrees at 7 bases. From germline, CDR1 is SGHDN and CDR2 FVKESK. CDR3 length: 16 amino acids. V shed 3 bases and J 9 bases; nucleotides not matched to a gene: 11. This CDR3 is CASSQSRQGRTSPLHF. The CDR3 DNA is TGTGCCAGCAGCCAGTCTCGACAGGGAAGAACTTCACCCCTCCACTTT.

The CDR3 coding sequence is TGCGCCAGCAGCTCGGGCGTGGGGGCTACCGTGAACACTGAAGCTTTCTTT. The encoded protein is CASSSGVGATVNTEAFF. The genes are TRBV5-1 and TRBJ1-1, with D perhaps TRBD1 (6 bases). V was pared by 3 bases and J by 0 bases, with 18 bases between. The germline CDR1 and CDR2 sequences are SGHRS and YFSETQ. The CDR3 consists of 17 residues. Complete variable domain (other parts from reference TRBV5-1 and TRBJ1-1): KAGVTQTPRYLIKTRGQQVTLSCSPISGHRSVSWYQQTPGQGLQFLFEYFSETQRNKGNFPGRFSGRQFSNSRSEMNVSTLELGDSALYLCASSSGVGATVNTEAFFGQGTRLTVV.

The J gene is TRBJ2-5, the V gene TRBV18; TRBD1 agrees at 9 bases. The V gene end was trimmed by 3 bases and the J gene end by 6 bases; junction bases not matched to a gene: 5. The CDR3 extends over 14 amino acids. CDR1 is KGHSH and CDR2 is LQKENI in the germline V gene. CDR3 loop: CASSPGQGRQTQYF. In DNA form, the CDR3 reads TGTGCCAGCTCACCGGGACAGGGTAGGCAGACCCAGTACTTC.